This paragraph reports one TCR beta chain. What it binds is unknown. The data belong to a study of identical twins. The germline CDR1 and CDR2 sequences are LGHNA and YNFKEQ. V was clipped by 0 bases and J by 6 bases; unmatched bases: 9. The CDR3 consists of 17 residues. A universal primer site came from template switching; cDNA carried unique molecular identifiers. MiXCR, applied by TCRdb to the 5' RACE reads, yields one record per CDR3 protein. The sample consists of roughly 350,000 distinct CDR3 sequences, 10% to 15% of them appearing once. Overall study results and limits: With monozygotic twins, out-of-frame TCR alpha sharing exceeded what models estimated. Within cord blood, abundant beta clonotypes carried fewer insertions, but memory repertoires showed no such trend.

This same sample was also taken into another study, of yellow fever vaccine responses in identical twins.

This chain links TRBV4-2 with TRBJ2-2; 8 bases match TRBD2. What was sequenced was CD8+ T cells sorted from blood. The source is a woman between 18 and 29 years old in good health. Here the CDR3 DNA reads TGTGCCAGCAGCCAAGATGGGGGACTAGGGGTTTCCGGGGAGCTGTTTTTT. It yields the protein CASSQDGGLGVSGELFF.